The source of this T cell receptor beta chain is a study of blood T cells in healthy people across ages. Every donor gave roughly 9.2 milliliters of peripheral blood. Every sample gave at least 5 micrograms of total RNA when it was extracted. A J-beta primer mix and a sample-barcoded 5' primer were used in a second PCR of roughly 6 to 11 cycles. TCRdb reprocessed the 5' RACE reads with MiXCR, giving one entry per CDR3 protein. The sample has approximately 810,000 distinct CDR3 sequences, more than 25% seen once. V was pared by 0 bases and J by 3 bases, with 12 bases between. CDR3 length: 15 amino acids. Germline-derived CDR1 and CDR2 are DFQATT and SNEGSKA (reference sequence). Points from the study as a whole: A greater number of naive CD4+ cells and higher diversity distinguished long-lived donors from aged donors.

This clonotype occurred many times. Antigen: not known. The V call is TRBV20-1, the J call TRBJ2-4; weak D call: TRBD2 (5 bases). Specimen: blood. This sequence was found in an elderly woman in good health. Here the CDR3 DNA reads TGCAGTGCTAGAGATTGGGCGAGCGGCAAAAACATTCAGTACTTC. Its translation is CSARDWASGKNIQYF.